The next 30 T cell receptor beta chains were all read from a single sample in a study of T cell responses to AZD1222 COVID-19 vaccine. Generated by immunoSEQ multiplex PCR, the TCRdb table keeps only in-frame clones and is missing some. The sample lists fewer than 110,000 clones; 90% to 95% were seen once. Sample: peripheral blood, taken on day 0 of AZD1222 vaccination. The source is an adult in good health.

The chain employs TRBV6-5 and TRBJ1-6, with 9 bases that match TRBD1. From germline, CDR1 is MNHEY and CDR2 SVGAGI. V gave up 6 bases and J gave up 6 bases; unmatched junction bases: 3. The CDR3 extends over 14 amino acids. CDR3 in amino acids: CASRGQGSNSPLHF. CDR3 nucleotides: TGTGCCAGCAGGGGACAGGGTAGTAATTCACCCCTCCACTTT.

The chain combines TRBV19 with TRBJ1-5; D may be TRBD1 (6 bases). CDR1 and CDR2 (germline): LNHDA, SQIVND (reference sequence). The CDR3 runs 14 residues. V shed 6 bases and J shed 0 bases, with 9 bases lying between them. This CDR3 reads CASRDSYSNQPQHF. DNA of the CDR3: TGTGCCAGTAGGGACAGTTATAGCAATCAGCCCCAGCATTTT.

This rearrangement joins TRBV13 to TRBJ2-1; 11 nucleotides agree with TRBD2. Germline loops: CDR1 PRHDT, CDR2 FYEKMQ (reference sequence). J gave up 3 bases and V 5 bases, and 15 bases lay outside the gene matches. The CDR3 is made up of 19 amino acids. CDR3 in amino acids: CASSTTTSGRSRDYNEQFF. The DNA of the CDR3 is TGTGCCAGCAGCACCACCACTAGCGGGAGATCGCGGGACTACAATGAGCAGTTCTTC.

The CDR3 nucleotides read TGTGCCAGTAGGACGACTAGTACTACCCCCTACGAGCAGTACTTC. Amino acids: CASRTTSTTPYEQYF. V gene TRBV19 combines with J gene TRBJ2-7; D may be TRBD2 (6 bases). This CDR3 contains 15 residues. The ends were cut back, 6 bases at V and 2 bases at J, with 17 bases in the middle. Germline-derived CDR1 and CDR2 are LNHDA and SQIVND (reference sequence).

The sample holds one count of this clone. This sequence joins TRBV7-2 and TRBJ2-7; D uncertain. The CDR3 has 14 residues. V lost 3 bases and J lost 3, with 12 bases in between. Germline CDR1 is SGHTA and CDR2 is FQGNSA. CDR3 nucleotides: TGTGCCAGCAGCTTGGGCAGGTTGAACTACGAGCAGTACTTC. This sequence encodes CASSLGRLNYEQYF.

The gene calls are TRBV29-1 and TRBJ2-1; a weak D match, TRBD2 (5 bases). The length of the CDR3 is 13 residues. Trimming cost V 1 base and J 7 bases, with 11 bases left between them. Germline V gene sequence: CDR1 SQVTM, CDR2 ANQGSEA. The CDR3 region has the DNA TGCAGCGTTGAAGCCCCTAGCAGTAATGAGCAGTTCTTC. It codes for CSVEAPSSNEQFF.

The chain employs TRBV5-4 and TRBJ1-2, with TRBD1 matching over 8 bases. Germline V lookup: CDR1 SGHNT, CDR2 YYREEE (reference sequence). The CDR3 totals 15 residues. With 0 bases clipped from V and 8 bases from J, the junction kept 9 bases outside the gene matches. CDR3 bases: TGTGCCAGCAGCTTGGCCCCCAGGGGGCAATGGGGCTACACCTTC. Translated, it gives CASSLAPRGQWGYTF.

V usage is TRBV6-2 or TRBV6-3 and J usage is TRBJ2-1; 10 bases line up with TRBD2. The CDR3 consists of 18 residues. CDR1 is MNHEY and CDR2 is SVGEGT in the germline V gene. The ends lost 0 bases at V and 10 bases at J; junction bases unmatched: 15. As DNA, the CDR3 is TGTGCCAGCAGTTACTCGACAGCGGGAGGGCCCCCGACAGGGGAGCAGTTCTTC. It is translated as CASSYSTAGGPPTGEQFF.

This chain links TRBV28 with TRBJ2-1; D tentatively fits TRBD1 or TRBD2 (5 bases each). The germline CDR1 and CDR2 sequences are MDHEN and SYDVKM. V dropped 1 base and J dropped 2 bases, with 12 bases sitting between them. The CDR3 length is 16 residues. The CDR3 DNA follows: TGTGCCAGCAGTTTATACGGGACGGGAACCTACAATGAGCAGTTCTTC. This codes for CASSLYGTGTYNEQFF.

This chain uses TRBV5-1 with TRBJ2-2, with D possibly called TRBD1 or TRBD2 (5 bases each). The CDR3 is 14 amino acids. V was trimmed by 3 bases and J by 4 bases, leaving 10 bases between them. Germline CDR1 reads SGHRS; CDR2 reads YFSETQ. This chain's CDR3 is CASSSAGSTGELFF. The CDR3 bases are TGCGCCAGCAGCTCAGCAGGGAGCACCGGGGAGCTGTTTTTT.

The table lists this clone with a count of one. The chain combines TRBV6-5 with TRBJ2-7, with 12 bases that match TRBD2. Germline V gives CDR1 MNHEY, CDR2 SVGAGI. J lost 7 bases, V lost 9 bases, and 7 bases had no gene match. The CDR3 is made up of 13 amino acids. The CDR3 protein is CASSRLAGVEQYF. For the CDR3, the DNA is TGTGCCAGTTCACGACTAGCGGGAGTTGAGCAGTACTTC.

The DNA for the CDR3 is TGTGCCACCTTGGATGGTACGAGGAACATTCAGTACTTC. Translating it yields CATLDGTRNIQYF. This chain uses TRBV6-5 with TRBJ2-4; D is unclear. The V end lost 10 bases, the J end lost 7 bases, and 17 bases lay between the germline ends. Germline V gene data show CDR1 as MNHEY and CDR2 as SVGAGI. The CDR3 is 13 amino acids.

The sample holds one count of this clone. The genes are TRBV27 and TRBJ2-7; D perhaps matches TRBD1 (6 bases). V was clipped by 4 bases and J by 3 bases, with 10 bases between them. The CDR3 length is 13 residues. Per the germline V gene, CDR1 is MNHEY and CDR2 is SMNVEV (reference sequence). This chain's CDR3 is CASSYAQGYEQYF. The CDR3 DNA is TGTGCCAGCAGTTACGCACAGGGCTACGAGCAGTACTTC.

The gene calls are TRBV5-1 and TRBJ1-1; a possible D gene is TRBD1 (5 bases). This CDR3 has 16 amino acids. V was shortened by 3 bases and J by 1 base, with 16 bases between the two germline ends. Germline V gene data show CDR1 as SGHRS and CDR2 as YFSETQ. CDR3 in DNA: TGCGCCAGCAGCTGGGGACTTAGGGATTGGAACACTGAAGCTTTCTTT. It yields the protein CASSWGLRDWNTEAFF. The variable domain in full, completed from reference TRBV5-1 and TRBJ1-1, reads KAGVTQTPRYLIKTRGQQVTLSCSPISGHRSVSWYQQTPGQGLQFLFEYFSETQRNKGNFPGRFSGRQFSNSRSEMNVSTLELGDSALYLCASSWGLRDWNTEAFFGQGTRLTVV.

This sequence joins TRBV10-1 and TRBJ2-1, with D unresolved. Germline V CDR1 and CDR2: WNHNN, SYGVQD (reference sequence). Trimming took off 4 bases at V and 6 bases at J, with 7 bases between the two ends. CDR3 length: 12 amino acids. CDR3 coding DNA: TGCGCCAGCAGTGCCCGGGCCAATGAGCAGTTCTTC. This sequence encodes CASSARANEQFF.

This chain links TRBV7-9 with TRBJ2-1; TRBD2 matches at 9 bases. Looked up from germline, CDR1 is SEHNR and CDR2 is FQNEAQ (reference sequence). This CDR3 contains 16 residues. Trimming took 6 bases from V and 0 from J; bases not matched to a gene: 6. CDR3 sequence (DNA): TGTGCCAGCAGACTAGCGGGTTTAAGCTCCTACAATGAGCAGTTCTTC. It codes for CASRLAGLSSYNEQFF.

The chain's CDR3 is CATKLGGVPTDTQYF. The CDR3 coding sequence is TGTGCCACCAAACTAGGGGGGGTTCCCACAGATACGCAGTATTTT. V and J are TRBV15 and TRBJ2-3; TRBD2 is a possible D gene (7 bases). The CDR3 totals 15 residues. V dropped 7 bases and J dropped 2 bases, with 16 bases sitting between them. In germline, CDR1 is LNHNV, CDR2 YYDKDF (reference sequence).

CDR3 DNA: TGTGCCAGCAGCCAAGGCGGAGGCGCTGAAGCTTTCTTT. Amino acids: CASSQGGGAEAFF. This sequence joins TRBV14 and TRBJ1-1; D not resolved. Trimming took off 1 base at V and 6 bases at J, with 9 bases between the two ends. The germline V gene has CDR1 SGHDN and CDR2 FVKESK. This CDR3 spans 13 amino acids.

This chain connects TRBV19 to TRBJ2-4, with 8 bases identical to TRBD2. CDR1 and CDR2 (germline): LNHDA, SQIVND (reference sequence). The CDR3 loop spans 17 amino acids. The junction had 12 bases not matched to a gene; V was cut back by 3 bases and J by 5 bases. The CDR3 loop reads CASSIAGSGSSQNIQYF. CDR3 nucleotide sequence: TGTGCCAGTAGTATTGCCGGGAGCGGGAGCAGTCAAAACATTCAGTACTTC.

This clone showed up just a few times. The chain combines TRBV19 with TRBJ2-2, with D perhaps TRBD2 (6 bases). CDR3 length: 14 residues. In germline, CDR1 is LNHDA, CDR2 SQIVND (reference sequence). Trimming cost V 7 bases and J 4 bases, with 13 bases left between them. This chain's CDR3 is CASNSRGGTGELFF. CDR3 DNA: TGTGCCAGTAACTCCCGGGGAGGCACCGGGGAGCTGTTTTTT.

This clone was seen a handful of times. This sequence joins TRBV19 and TRBJ2-7, with TRBD2 identical over 9 bases. The V gene's germline CDR1 is LNHDA and CDR2 SQIVND (reference sequence). J was trimmed by 5 bases and V by 5 bases; bases with no gene match: 10. This CDR3 is 15 amino acids long. The CDR3 spells CASSRSGRVADEQYF. CDR3 nucleotides: TGTGCCAGTAGTCGTAGCGGGAGAGTTGCCGACGAGCAGTACTTC. The entire variable domain, with the rest obtained from reference TRBV19 and TRBJ2-7, is as follows: DGGITQSPKYLFRKEGQNVTLSCEQNLNHDAMYWYRQDPGQGLRLIYYSQIVNDFQKGDIAEGYSVSREKKESFPLTVTSAQKNPTAFYLCASSRSGRVADEQYFGPGTRLTVT.

The gene calls are TRBV4-3 and TRBJ2-7, with 14 bases matching TRBD2. The CDR3 runs 18 residues. Germline trimming cut 3 bases from V and 0 bases from J; bases unmatched to any gene: 7. Germline values: CDR1 LGHNA, CDR2 YSLEER. CDR3 sequence: CASSHVAGTSGSSYEQYF. The CDR3 DNA sequence: TGCGCCAGCAGCCACGTAGCCGGGACTAGCGGGAGCTCCTACGAGCAGTACTTC.

The CDR3 here is CASSISRYDTEAFF. The CDR3 DNA follows: TGTGCCAGTAGTATCTCCCGGTACGACACTGAAGCTTTCTTT. This chain connects TRBV19 to TRBJ1-1; D ambiguous. This CDR3 comprises 14 residues. Trimming took 3 bases from V and 3 from J, leaving 11 bases between them. CDR1 LNHDA and CDR2 SQIVND come from the germline V gene (reference sequence).

V usage is TRBV11-2 and J usage is TRBJ1-1, with D possibly TRBD1 on 5 matching bases. V was clipped by 5 bases and J by 2 bases, with 12 bases between them. From germline, CDR1 is SGHAT and CDR2 FQNNGV. There are 14 residues in the CDR3. DNA for the CDR3: TGTGCCAGCAGCCCCGGGACCTTTAACACTGAAGCTTTCTTT. Translation gives CASSPGTFNTEAFF.

The chain couples TRBV7-9 to TRBJ1-2; TRBD1 agrees at 7 bases. The V gene's germline CDR1 is SEHNR and CDR2 FQNEAQ (reference sequence). Losses at the gene ends were 4 bases for V and 6 bases for J; bases not matched to a gene: 11. This CDR3 region has 15 residues. The CDR3 sequence is CASSWFKSGQNGYTF. Written as DNA, the CDR3 is TGTGCCAGCAGCTGGTTTAAGTCGGGACAGAATGGCTACACCTTC. The whole variable domain, filled in from reference TRBV7-9 and TRBJ1-2, reads DTGVSQNPRHKITKRGQNVTFRCDPISEHNRLYWYRQTLGQGPEFLTYFQNEAQLEKSRLLSDRFSAERPKGSFSTLEIQRTEQGDSAMYLCASSWFKSGQNGYTFGSGTRLTVV.

The chain employs TRBV18 and TRBJ2-3; D might be TRBD1 or TRBD2, each matching 6 bases. The germline V gene encodes CDR1 KGHSH and CDR2 LQKENI. The V end was cut by 6 bases, the J end by 2 bases, with 12 bases between. This CDR3 contains 14 residues. This CDR3 reads CASSRDINTDTQYF. Written as DNA, the CDR3 is TGTGCCAGCTCGCGGGACATTAACACAGATACGCAGTATTTT.

This sequence joins TRBV5-1 and TRBJ2-3, with D unclear. The germline V gene encodes CDR1 SGHRS and CDR2 YFSETQ. Trimming removed 4 bases from V and 5 bases from J, with 14 bases in between. The CDR3 is made up of 14 amino acids. CDR3 coding DNA: TGCGCCAGCAGCGCCGTCCGGGCGGTAGATACGCAGTATTTT. Translated, it gives CASSAVRAVDTQYF.

This clone was seen more than once but under ten times. The J gene is TRBJ1-3, the V gene TRBV18; no clear D gene. Trimming removed 1 base at V and 2 bases at J, with 6 bases between. The V gene's germline CDR1 is KGHSH and CDR2 LQKENI. The CDR3 has 14 amino acids. In DNA, the CDR3 is TGTGCCAGCTCACCACAACCCCCTGGAAACACCATATATTTT. Protein product: CASSPQPPGNTIYF.

This sequence joins TRBV4-1 and TRBJ2-7; perhaps TRBD1 as D (5 bases). This CDR3 comprises 16 residues. The germline V gene has CDR1 MGHRA and CDR2 YSYEKL. Trimming removed 3 bases from V and 0 bases from J, with 15 bases in between. CDR3 loop: CASSQPRTTFSYEQYF. CDR3 nucleotides: TGCGCCAGCAGCCAGCCCCGGACAACCTTCTCCTACGAGCAGTACTTC.

The rearrangement uses TRBV28 and TRBJ1-2; D unresolved. Trimming shortened V by 3 bases and J by 7 bases, and 12 bases separated the two germline ends. The CDR3 is 13 amino acids. Germline CDR1 is MDHEN and CDR2 is SYDVKM. The CDR3 is CASSFVFGSGYTF. CDR3 DNA: TGTGCCAGCAGTTTCGTGTTTGGGAGTGGCTACACCTTC.